This T cell receptor beta chain was obtained from a study of cytomegalovirus exposure and HLA in healthy donors. With 2 bases removed from V and 7 bases from J, the gap between germline ends came to 9 bases. Germline CDR1 and CDR2: GTSNPN and SVGIG (reference sequence). The CDR3 runs to 13 residues. Turning to this clone: Its antigen is currently unknown.

PCR employed 60 Vbeta and 13 Jbeta primers. TCRdb's table, derived via immunoSEQ multiplex PCR, lists solely in-frame clones and lacks some. The table shows more than 25,000 clones, with almost 70% occurring only once. Findings and caveats of the study: Previous analysis showed most TCR beta V segments were productive about 90% or about 30% of the time. At a 0.05 false discovery rate, a later analysis found about 17,000 TCR beta sequences to be associated with HLA alleles.

The TCR comes from a woman aged 45-65 years in good health and CMV-seronegative. Sequenced: PBMCs. The V and J genes are TRBV30 and TRBJ1-6; D is ambiguous. The CDR3 sequence: CAWSLRGNSPLHF. CDR3 DNA: TGTGCCTGGAGTCTCCGGGGAAATTCACCCCTCCACTTT.